The 20 T cell receptor beta chains below all came from one sample that was sequenced in a study of PD-1 blockade in classical Hodgkin lymphoma. Every patient was affected by relapse after autologous stem cell transplantation, while exposure to brentuximab vedotin was not uniform. TCRdb's table, derived via immunoSEQ multiplex PCR, lists solely in-frame clones and lacks some. The sample holds around 58,000 clones, roughly 90% seen once. The material was peripheral blood mononuclear cells (PBMCs), obtained at baseline. Receptors originate from a human donor with classical Hodgkin lymphoma.

A few counts support this clone. The gene calls are TRBV6-1 and TRBJ2-5; D may match TRBD1 or TRBD2 (5 bases each). Trimming cost V 1 base and J 4 bases, with 16 bases left between them. CDR3 length: 16 amino acids. In germline, CDR1 is MNHNS, CDR2 SASEGT. The CDR3 here is CASSEVSRWGRETQYF. The CDR3 DNA is TGTGCCAGCAGTGAAGTGAGCAGGTGGGGGAGAGAGACCCAGTACTTC.

This clone was seen just once. The genes are TRBV6-6 and TRBJ2-5; D not certain. The CDR3 loop spans 12 amino acids. The V end lost 0 bases, the J end lost 2 bases, and 1 base lay between the germline ends. Germline CDR1 MNHNY, CDR2 SVGAGI (reference sequence). The CDR3 region is CASSYSQETQYF. The CDR3 bases are TGTGCCAGCAGTTACTCACAAGAGACCCAGTACTTC.

The chain is built from TRBV28 and TRBJ2-1; D possibly corresponds to TRBD2 (5 bases). Germline-derived CDR1 and CDR2 are MDHEN and SYDVKM. The CDR3 has 15 residues. The V and J ends lost 2 bases and 9 bases respectively, with 17 bases between them. CDR3 sequence reads: CASSLIWSGLVEQFF. CDR3 DNA sequence: TGTGCCAGCAGTTTAATTTGGTCGGGGTTAGTTGAGCAGTTCTTC.

The V call is TRBV5-1, the J call TRBJ2-1, with 9 bases identical to TRBD2. The CDR3 has 16 residues. Germline-derived CDR1 and CDR2 are SGHRS and YFSETQ. V shed 1 base, J shed 4 bases, and the junction held 6 bases outside the gene matches. The CDR3 protein is CASSLTSGGIYNEQFF. CDR3 sequence (DNA): TGCGCCAGCAGCTTGACAAGCGGGGGGATATACAATGAGCAGTTCTTC.

The rearrangement links TRBV28 to TRBJ2-1; TRBD2 agrees at 9 bases. After removal of 3 bases from V and 3 bases from J, the junction contained 6 bases not matched to a gene. The CDR3 spans 16 residues. The germline gives CDR1 MDHEN, CDR2 SYDVKM. DNA for the CDR3: TGTGCCAGCAGTTTTAGGGCGGGGGGGCTCTACAATGAGCAGTTCTTC. Amino acid sequence: CASSFRAGGLYNEQFF.

The chain's CDR3 is CASSLAQGTFF. CDR3 coding DNA: TGTGCCAGCAGCTTAGCGCAGGGAACTTTCTTT. The J gene is TRBJ1-1, the V gene TRBV13, with TRBD1 as a possible D gene (5 bases). The CDR3 loop spans 11 amino acids. Germline CDR1 is PRHDT and CDR2 is FYEKMQ (reference sequence). The V end was cut by 1 base, the J end by 12 bases, with 9 bases between.

The chain recombines TRBV6-1 with TRBJ2-1, with 9 bases identical to TRBD2. V gave up 4 bases and J gave up 5 bases; unmatched junction bases: 3. The CDR3 sequence is 14 residues long. In germline, CDR1 is MNHNS, CDR2 SASEGT. The CDR3 DNA follows: TGTGCCAGCAGTGGACTAGCGGAGAACAATGAGCAGTTCTTC. This translates into CASSGLAENNEQFF.

The genes are TRBV5-6 and TRBJ2-7, with 12 nucleotides matching TRBD2. The CDR3 contains 15 residues. The germline gives CDR1 SGHDT, CDR2 YYEEEE. V gave up 4 bases and J gave up 4 bases; unmatched junction bases: 6. The CDR3 coding sequence is TGTGCCAGCAGCGCAGGACTAGCGGGAACATACGAGCAGTACTTC. Translation: CASSAGLAGTYEQYF.

This clone was counted a single time. The rearrangement uses TRBV6-6 and TRBJ2-4; 10 bases align to TRBD2. Germline values: CDR1 MNHNY, CDR2 SVGAGI (reference sequence). The CDR3 totals 15 residues. With V trimmed by 4 bases and J by 3 bases, 3 bases remained unmatched. CDR3 DNA: TGTGCCAGCAGTTCTAGCGGGGGATTCAAAAACATTCAGTACTTC. Protein sequence: CASSSSGGFKNIQYF.

CDR3 amino acids: CASRDRDGNYGYTF. The CDR3 DNA reads TGTGCCAGCAGGGACCGGGACGGCAACTATGGCTACACCTTC. The gene calls are TRBV5-4 and TRBJ1-2; perhaps TRBD1 as D (5 bases). The CDR3 is 14 residues long. Trimming left V 5 bases short and J 2 bases short, with 13 bases between. Germline CDR1 reads SGHNT; CDR2 reads YYREEE (reference sequence). Full variable domain (outside the CDR3, taken from reference TRBV5-4 and TRBJ1-2): ETGVTQSPTHLIKTRGQQVTLRCSSQSGHNTVSWYQQALGQGPQFIFQYYREEENGRGNFPPRFSGLQFPNYSSELNVNALELDDSALYLCASRDRDGNYGYTFGSGTRLTVV.

The rearrangement uses TRBV23-1 and TRBJ2-7, with D perhaps given as TRBD1 or TRBD2 (5 bases each). TRBV23-1 is sorted into the ORF group, with uncertain function. CDR3 length equals 13 residues. The V and J ends lost 2 bases and 5 bases respectively, with 10 bases between them. The CDR3 DNA follows: TGCGCCAGCAGTCAACCAGGGACCCACGAGCAGTACTTC. The encoded protein is CASSQPGTHEQYF.

V usage is TRBV28 and J usage is TRBJ2-7, with D possibly TRBD2 on 6 matching bases. The CDR3 is made up of 16 amino acids. V lost 2 bases to trimming and J lost 3 bases, with 17 bases between them. CDR1 is MDHEN, CDR2 SYDVKM, per germline. As DNA, the CDR3 is TGTGCCAGCAGTTTACCCCAAGGCGGGATCGGCTACGAGCAGTACTTC. Its translation: CASSLPQGGIGYEQYF.

This clone was counted between two and nine times. The chain uses TRBV28 and TRBJ1-2; weak D call: TRBD1 (5 bases). V was clipped by 2 bases and J by 4 bases, with 8 bases between them. Germline values: CDR1 MDHEN, CDR2 SYDVKM. The CDR3 has 13 residues. The DNA of the CDR3 is TGTGCCAGCAGTTTAGTGGGGGGCTATGGCTACACCTTC. Residues: CASSLVGGYGYTF.

The chain uses TRBV28 and TRBJ2-2; 7 nucleotides agree with TRBD2. The CDR3 has 13 residues. Trimming took 8 bases from V and 4 from J; bases not matched to a gene: 4. Germline V gene sequence: CDR1 MDHEN, CDR2 SYDVKM. This chain's CDR3 is CASGEGGTGELFF. The CDR3 DNA sequence: TGTGCCAGCGGGGAGGGAGGCACCGGGGAGCTGTTTTTT.

The chain employs TRBV2 and TRBJ1-4; no clear D gene. The germline V gene encodes CDR1 SNHLY and CDR2 FYNNEI. The CDR3 length is 16 residues. V was pared by 5 bases and J by 0 bases, with 13 bases between. The CDR3 is CASSRRSQTTNEKLFF. The CDR3 nucleotides are TGTGCCAGCAGTAGAAGATCACAGACAACTAATGAAAAACTGTTTTTT.

This clone has only one observation. The chain joins TRBV5-5 to TRBJ1-5, with no clear D. V was cut by 4 bases and J by 3 bases, with 11 bases left in between. The CDR3 consists of 14 residues. Germline lookup yields CDR1 SGHKS and CDR2 YYEKEE (reference sequence). The DNA of the CDR3 is TGTGCCAGCAGCGGAACTCCATCCAATCAGCCCCAGCATTTT. Translating gives CASSGTPSNQPQHF.

The chain uses TRBV7-7 and TRBJ1-1, with 7 bases matching TRBD1. Germline loops: CDR1 SSHAT, CDR2 FNYEAQ (reference sequence). V lost 5 bases and J lost 5; bases outside the gene matches: 5. There are 13 residues in the CDR3. The CDR3 region has the DNA TGTGCCAGCAGCCGCCGACAGGGAACTGAAGCTTTCTTT. Its translation is CASSRRQGTEAFF.

The chain employs TRBV27 and TRBJ2-1; TRBD2 matches at 11 bases. Per the germline V gene, CDR1 is MNHEY and CDR2 is SMNVEV (reference sequence). Losses at the gene ends were 5 bases for V and 8 bases for J; bases not matched to a gene: 8. This CDR3 has 15 amino acids. CDR3 DNA sequence: TGTGCCAGCAGTCTTCCTAGCGGGAGGTTACATGAGCAGTTCTTC. Translation gives CASSLPSGRLHEQFF.

V usage is TRBV28 and J usage is TRBJ1-4, with D unresolved. Looked up from germline, CDR1 is MDHEN and CDR2 is SYDVKM. Deletions cut 5 bases from V and 11 bases from J, with 12 bases between. CDR3 length: 12 amino acids. The CDR3 reads CASSQTLRKLFF. DNA for the CDR3: TGTGCCAGCAGTCAAACCCTAAGGAAACTGTTTTTT.

V is TRBV5-5 and J is TRBJ1-3; D uncertain. From germline, CDR1 is SGHKS and CDR2 YYEKEE (reference sequence). The CDR3 is made up of 16 amino acids. The V and J ends lost 1 base and 0 bases respectively, with 11 bases between them. CDR3 nucleotides: TGTGCCAGCAGCTTGATCACCGGAGGCTCTGGAAACACCATATATTTT. Protein: CASSLITGGSGNTIYF.